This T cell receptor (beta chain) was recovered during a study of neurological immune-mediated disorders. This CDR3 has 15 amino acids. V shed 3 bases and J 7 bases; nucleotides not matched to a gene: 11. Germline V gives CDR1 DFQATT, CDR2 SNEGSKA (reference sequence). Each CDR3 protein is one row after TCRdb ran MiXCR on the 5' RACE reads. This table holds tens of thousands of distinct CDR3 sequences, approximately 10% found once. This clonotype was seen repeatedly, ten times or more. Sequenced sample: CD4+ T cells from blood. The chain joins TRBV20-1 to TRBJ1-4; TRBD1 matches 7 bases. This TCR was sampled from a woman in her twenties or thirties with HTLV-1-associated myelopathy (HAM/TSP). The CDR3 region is CSASDRQGRIEKLFF. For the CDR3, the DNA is TGCAGTGCTAGTGATCGACAGGGCCGCATTGAAAAACTGTTTTTT.